The 24 T cell receptor beta chains given below trace back to one sample, sequenced in a study of Graves' ophthalmopathy and Graves' hyperthyroidism. As the template, RNA transcripts were used to amplify TCR beta CDR3 regions. Scientists carried out first-round RT-PCR using HTBI primers and then a second-round multiplex PCR. TCRdb re-derived calls from the multiplex PCR reads in MiXCR, one entry per CDR3 protein. Seen here are hundreds of thousands of distinct CDR3 sequences, approximately 39% observed once, and the top ten hold over 2.5%. Sequencing input: peripheral blood. The receptors shown here come from an adult man with Graves' ophthalmopathy.

CDR3: CASSQTPDLPQHF. The CDR3 DNA reads TGTGCCAGCAGCCAGACCCCCGATCTGCCCCAGCATTTT. The rearrangement links TRBV3-1 to TRBJ1-5; D gene uncertain. The CDR3 contains 13 residues. V was shortened by 3 bases and J by 9 bases, with 12 bases between the two germline ends. Germline V gene data show CDR1 as LGHDT and CDR2 as YNNKEL (reference sequence).

The chain combines TRBV6-6 with TRBJ1-3, with D unclear. The germline V and J ends were trimmed by 1 base and 1 base, with 8 bases remaining between them. The CDR3 extends over 15 amino acids. The germline V gene encodes CDR1 MNHNY and CDR2 SVGAGI (reference sequence). CDR3 protein: CASSYLENSGNTIYF. For the CDR3, the DNA is TGTGCCAGCAGTTACTTGGAAAATTCTGGAAACACCATATATTTT.

The rearrangement joins TRBV27 to TRBJ1-5; D unclear. The CDR3 spans 12 residues. The germline V gene encodes CDR1 MNHEY and CDR2 SMNVEV (reference sequence). The germline V and J ends were trimmed by 6 bases and 8 bases, with 11 bases remaining between them. Written as DNA, the CDR3 is TGTGCCAGCAGACGGGGTTTGGAGCCCCAGCATTTT. Translated, it gives CASRRGLEPQHF.

This clonotype appeared many times. The chain recombines TRBV12-3 or TRBV12-4 with TRBJ2-5, with 7 bases that match TRBD1. The trim removed 4 bases at V and 1 base at J, leaving 9 bases unmatched. CDR3 size: 16 residues. CDR3 loop: CASSSLGEGAQETQYF. The CDR3, as DNA: TGTGCCAGCAGTTCGTTAGGAGAGGGGGCCCAAGAGACCCAGTACTTC.

With respect to this clonotype: Being one base from a much bigger clone, this may be a read error. This likely comes from a read error, as the CDR3 has no conserved phenylalanine or tryptophan at its end. In DNA, the CDR3 is TGTGCCAGCAGCCAAGGGACCCTGGGGACCCAGTACCTC. As protein: CASSQGTLGTQYL. The rearrangement uses TRBV6-5 and TRBJ2-5, with D possibly being TRBD1 or TRBD2 (5 bases each). V was trimmed by 6 bases and J by 7 bases, leaving 15 bases between them. The CDR3 is 13 residues long. Germline CDR1 and CDR2: MNHEY and SVGAGI.

A word on this clonotype: A much larger clone lies a single base off, so this may be a read error. V and J are TRBV9 and TRBJ1-3, with 7 bases fitting TRBD1. The length of the CDR3 is 16 residues. Germline-derived CDR1 and CDR2 are SGDLS and YYNGEE. The CDR3 nucleotides are TGTGCCAGCAGCGTGCAGACAGGGCCGGCAGGAAACACCACATATTTT. This encodes CASSVQTGPAGNTTYF.

The genes are TRBV29-1 and TRBJ2-7, with D possibly being TRBD1 or TRBD2 (7 bases each). This CDR3 is built from 13 residues. CDR1 is SQVTM, CDR2 ANQGSEA, per germline. The germline V and J ends were trimmed by 4 bases and 1 base, with 11 bases remaining between them. CDR3 sequence reads: CSVGQGGSYEQYF. The CDR3 nucleotides are TGCAGCGTTGGACAGGGAGGGTCCTACGAGCAGTACTTC.

This clonotype has ten or more counts. The rearrangement uses TRBV7-9 and TRBJ2-2; D not certain. V gave up 3 bases and J gave up 6 bases, with 8 bases separating them. Germline V gene sequence: CDR1 SEHNR, CDR2 FQNEAQ (reference sequence). The CDR3 loop spans 13 amino acids. The DNA for the CDR3 is TGTGCCAGCAGCTTGCTAGACGCCGGGGAGCTGTTTTTT. Translation: CASSLLDAGELFF.

This chain uses TRBV5-5 with TRBJ1-4, with D tentatively TRBD1 (5 bases). Germline CDR1 SGHKS, CDR2 YYEKEE (reference sequence). The CDR3 spans 21 residues. V was pared by 0 bases and J by 8 bases, with 32 bases between. The CDR3 loop is CASSLDPGIWDETPRHEKLFF. CDR3 sequence (DNA): TGTGCCAGCAGCTTGGACCCCGGGATCTGGGACGAGACCCCGCGTCACGAAAAACTGTTTTTT.

This clonotype was found many times. V gene TRBV19 combines with J gene TRBJ1-1; no clear D gene. Trimming pared 3 bases from V and 7 bases from J, leaving 3 bases between. Per germline, CDR1 LNHDA and CDR2 SQIVND (reference sequence). The CDR3 consists of 10 residues. This chain's CDR3 is CASSMGEAFF. The CDR3 DNA reads TGTGCCAGTAGTATGGGTGAAGCTTTCTTT.

The V call is TRBV25-1, the J call TRBJ2-7, with D perhaps matching TRBD2 (6 bases). V lost 9 bases and J 0 bases, leaving 15 bases between the germline ends. Germline CDR1 is MGHDK and CDR2 is SYGVNS. The CDR3 has 14 residues. The CDR3 bases are TGTGCCAGTGGGGGGTGGGGGAACTCCTACGAGCAGTACTTC. The encoded protein is CASGGWGNSYEQYF.

As regards this clonotype: Since no conserved phenylalanine or tryptophan closes the CDR3, a read error is the likely cause. V is TRBV24-1 and J is TRBJ1-2; perhaps TRBD1 as D (5 bases). The CDR3 length is 16 residues. The V end was cut by 11 bases, the J end by 4 bases, with 25 bases between. Germline assignment: CDR1 KGHDR and CDR2 SFDVKD. CDR3 region: CASSWDLDIYVYGYTL. In nucleotides, the CDR3 is TGTGCCAGCAGCTGGGACTTAGACATTTACGTCTATGGCTACACCCTC.

This clonotype was counted at least ten times. The gene calls are TRBV7-9 and TRBJ1-2; 7 nucleotides align to TRBD1. V lost 2 bases, J lost 8 bases, and 5 bases stayed unmatched. CDR3 size: 13 residues. Germline CDR1 reads SEHNR; CDR2 reads FQNEAQ (reference sequence). CDR3 nucleotide sequence: TGTGCCAGCAGCTTAATAGGGGGCCAAGGCTACACCTTC. Translating it yields CASSLIGGQGYTF.

The chain uses TRBV15 and TRBJ2-7; TRBD1 matches 8 bases. The J segment lost 1 base and the V segment lost 0 bases, leaving 11 bases of the junction unmatched. The CDR3 spans 18 residues. CDR1 and CDR2 (germline): LNHNV, YYDKDF (reference sequence). The CDR3 protein is CATSRDLAGTGVSYEQYF. CDR3 DNA: TGTGCCACCAGCAGAGATTTGGCCGGGACAGGCGTATCCTACGAGCAGTACTTC.

Only a few counts were recorded for this clonotype. This chain connects TRBV14 to TRBJ1-1; TRBD1 agrees at 9 bases. The CDR3 is made up of 15 amino acids. Germline CDR1 is SGHDN and CDR2 is FVKESK. Trimming removed 1 base from V and 11 bases from J; junction bases left unmatched: 11. As DNA, the CDR3 is TGTGCCAGCAGCCAAGTCGGACAGGGGCACTTTAGGGCTTTCTTT. Its translation is CASSQVGQGHFRAFF. The full variable domain, rest sourced from reference TRBV14 and TRBJ1-1, is EAGVTQFPSHSVIEKGQTVTLRCDPISGHDNLYWYRRVMGKEIKFLLHFVKESKQDESGMPNNRFLAERTGGTYSTLKVQPAELEDSGVYFCASSQVGQGHFRAFFGQGTRLTVV.

The rearrangement links TRBV7-2 to TRBJ2-7; 10 bases line up with TRBD1. V dropped 5 bases and J dropped 4; count of bases not matched to a gene: 8. There are 15 residues in the CDR3. CDR1 and CDR2 (germline): SGHTA, FQGNSA. CDR3 region: CASSPGQGVGYEQYF. The CDR3 region has the DNA TGTGCCAGCAGCCCAGGACAGGGGGTAGGGTACGAGCAGTACTTC.

This clonotype was seen a handful of times. The chain has TRBV9 and TRBJ1-1; D perhaps matches TRBD1 (6 bases). Trimming shortened V by 4 bases and J by 0 bases, and 13 bases separated the two germline ends. Germline CDR1 and CDR2: SGDLS and YYNGEE. The CDR3 spans 15 residues. CDR3 nucleotide sequence: TGTGCCAGCAGCCCCCTAACAGGGATGAACACTGAAGCTTTCTTT. Its protein is CASSPLTGMNTEAFF.

In its sample, this clonotype was seen many times. The genes are TRBV12-3 or TRBV12-4 and TRBJ1-5; D is unclear. V gave up 6 bases and J gave up 6 bases, with 15 bases separating them. The CDR3 is made up of 14 amino acids. Here the CDR3 DNA reads TGTGCCAGCAGGTACCAGGAGGGTACTCAGCCCCAGCATTTT. This encodes CASRYQEGTQPQHF.

This chain uses TRBV11-1 with TRBJ1-1; D not certain. The CDR3 spans 14 residues. V was trimmed by 5 bases and J by 5 bases, leaving 15 bases between them. Germline-derived CDR1 and CDR2 are SGHAT and FQDESV (reference sequence). The DNA of the CDR3 is TGTGCCAGCAGCAGCGGGATGGGCGGGACTGAAGCTTTCTTT. Its translation: CASSSGMGGTEAFF. The entire variable domain, with the rest obtained from reference TRBV11-1 and TRBJ1-1, is as follows: EAEVAQSPRYKITEKSQAVAFWCDPISGHATLYWYRQILGQGPELLVQFQDESVVDDSQLPKDRFSAERLKGVDSTLKIQPAELGDSAMYLCASSSGMGGTEAFFGQGTRLTVV.

The chain joins TRBV15 to TRBJ2-6; 7 bases align to TRBD2. The length of the CDR3 is 18 residues. Germline-derived CDR1 and CDR2 are LNHNV and YYDKDF (reference sequence). V shed 3 bases, J shed 0 bases, and the junction held 8 bases outside the gene matches. Here the CDR3 DNA reads TGTGCCACCAGCAGTCATAGCTGGGAGGGCTCTGGGGCCAACGTCCTGACTTTC. It translates to CATSSHSWEGSGANVLTF.

This clonotype has a count of ten or more. The chain recombines TRBV7-8 with TRBJ2-5, with 9 bases identical to TRBD1. The CDR3 runs 15 residues. With 1 base clipped from V and 5 bases from J, the junction kept 5 bases outside the gene matches. Germline CDR1 is SGHVS and CDR2 is FQNEAQ. The CDR3 is CASSLVADRGETQYF. In nucleotides, the CDR3 is TGTGCCAGCAGCTTAGTAGCGGACAGGGGTGAGACCCAGTACTTC.

The rearrangement joins TRBV15 to TRBJ2-5; either TRBD1 or TRBD2 may supply D (5 bases each). The germline gives CDR1 LNHNV, CDR2 YYDKDF (reference sequence). CDR3 length: 14 residues. Trimming shortened V by 3 bases and J by 9 bases, and 17 bases separated the two germline ends. The CDR3 DNA reads as TGTGCCACCAGCAGGAGGGACGGCAATCAGCCCCAGTACTTC. It encodes CATSRRDGNQPQYF. The complete variable domain, with remaining parts taken from reference TRBV15 and TRBJ2-5, reads DAMVIQNPRYQVTQFGKPVTLSCSQTLNHNVMYWYQQKSSQAPKLLFHYYDKDFNNEADTPDNFQSRRPNTSFCFLDIRSPGLGDTAMYLCATSRRDGNQPQYFGPGTRLLVL.

This clonotype was seen a few times. The V and J genes are TRBV7-8 and TRBJ2-5, with TRBD2 matching over 7 bases. Germline V gene sequence: CDR1 SGHVS, CDR2 FQNEAQ. The J segment lost 7 bases and the V segment lost 1 base, leaving 12 bases of the junction unmatched. This CDR3 is built from 16 residues. The CDR3 is CASSLGLRLASGTQYF. CDR3 DNA sequence: TGTGCCAGCAGCTTAGGTTTACGACTAGCTTCGGGGACCCAGTACTTC.

This clonotype was observed at least ten times. V and J are TRBV2 and TRBJ2-2; D is undetermined. V was cut by 5 bases and J by 6 bases, with 13 bases left in between. Germline assignment: CDR1 SNHLY and CDR2 FYNNEI. CDR3 length: 14 residues. CDR3 in DNA: TGTGCCAGCAGTTCACCCTTGCGACCCGGGGAGCTGTTTTTT. Translating gives CASSSPLRPGELFF.